A single sample is the source of the 22 T cell receptor beta chains below, sequenced in a study of cytomegalovirus exposure and HLA in healthy donors. Amplification used 60 Vbeta primers and 13 Jbeta primers. Clones were sequenced by immunoSEQ multiplex PCR, and TCRdb holds only the in-frame ones, with some missing. The table lists 130,000 to 150,000 clones, 75% to 90% of them singletons. The material sequenced was PBMCs. Receptors originate from a woman in her twenties or thirties in good health and CMV-seronegative.

The chain recombines TRBV6-6 with TRBJ2-7, with 7 bases matching TRBD1. Germline loops: CDR1 MNHNY, CDR2 SVGAGI (reference sequence). The CDR3 sequence is 12 residues long. J lost 8 bases, V lost 5 bases, and 6 bases had no gene match. The CDR3 bases are TGTGCCAGCAGTGCCTCGACAGGGCAGCAGTACTTC. Its protein is CASSASTGQQYF.

The chain couples TRBV4-1 to TRBJ1-1; maybe TRBD1 (5 bases). Trimming shortened V by 1 base and J by 6 bases, and 12 bases separated the two germline ends. The CDR3 loop spans 14 amino acids. Germline CDR1 is MGHRA and CDR2 is YSYEKL. Here the CDR3 DNA reads TGCGCCAGCAGCCAAGCGGGGGGGTTTCCTGAAGCTTTCTTT. Its translation: CASSQAGGFPEAFF.

This clone occurred once. The genes are TRBV29-1 and TRBJ2-3; TRBD1 matches at 7 bases. Germline V lookup: CDR1 SQVTM, CDR2 ANQGSEA. This CDR3 is built from 14 residues. Germline trimming cut 4 bases from V and 1 base from J; bases unmatched to any gene: 5. CDR3 in DNA: TGCAGCGTTGCAGACAGGGTGGGCACAGATACGCAGTATTTT. Translated, it gives CSVADRVGTDTQYF.

The chain employs TRBV19 and TRBJ1-3, with D tentatively TRBD1 (6 bases). The V gene lost 3 bases and the J gene lost 4 bases, with 10 bases spanning the gap. The CDR3 spans 14 residues. Germline lookup yields CDR1 LNHDA and CDR2 SQIVND (reference sequence). CDR3 in amino acids: CASSIGQLGNTIYF. The CDR3 coding sequence is TGTGCCAGTAGTATCGGACAGTTAGGAAACACCATATATTTT.

The chain uses TRBV6-5 and TRBJ1-2; 7 bases are shared with TRBD1. V gave up 5 bases and J gave up 3 bases; unmatched junction bases: 3. The CDR3 contains 13 residues. Germline V gene sequence: CDR1 MNHEY, CDR2 SVGAGI. In DNA, the CDR3 is TGTGCCAGCAGTGCGGGACAGCACTATGGCTACACCTTC. It encodes CASSAGQHYGYTF.

The V gene is TRBV15, the J gene TRBJ2-5; D perhaps matches TRBD2 (6 bases). With the DNA end fitting TRBJ2-7 better, the J assignment may be wrong. The CDR3 runs 16 residues. Germline loops: CDR1 LNHNV, CDR2 YYDKDF (reference sequence). The CDR3 coding sequence is TGTGCCACCAGCAGAGCCGTGGGAGGACGGGACTACGAGCAGTACTTC. Its protein product is CATSRAVGGRDYEQYF.

A few counts support this clone. This chain uses TRBV5-6 with TRBJ1-2, with 8 bases identical to TRBD1. This CDR3 has 14 residues. J gave up 4 bases and V 4 bases, and 6 bases lay outside the gene matches. Germline CDR1 and CDR2: SGHDT and YYEEEE. The CDR3 is CASSLGQASYGYTF. As DNA, the CDR3 is TGTGCCAGCAGCCTGGGACAGGCCTCCTATGGCTACACCTTC. The complete variable domain, with remaining parts taken from reference TRBV5-6 and TRBJ1-2, reads DAGVTQSPTHLIKTRGQQVTLRCSPKSGHDTVSWYQQALGQGPQFIFQYYEEEERQRGNFPDRFSGHQFPNYSSELNVNALLLGDSALYLCASSLGQASYGYTFGSGTRLTVV.

The CDR3 DNA sequence: TGTGCCAGCAGCGTAGAAGCGGGGCGATACACCGGGGAGCTGTTTTTT. Translation gives CASSVEAGRYTGELFF. The chain has TRBV9 and TRBJ2-2, with TRBD2 matching over 7 bases. The CDR3 runs to 16 residues. V shed 0 bases, J shed 3 bases, and the junction held 5 bases outside the gene matches. CDR1 and CDR2 (germline): SGDLS, YYNGEE.

In its sample, this clone was seen a few times. This rearrangement joins TRBV2 to TRBJ1-1, with a possible D match to TRBD1 (6 bases). The CDR3 runs to 12 residues. Germline V gives CDR1 SNHLY, CDR2 FYNNEI. V lost 10 bases, J lost 9 bases, and 18 bases lay in between. The CDR3 DNA sequence: TGTGCCATACAGGGCGACGGTTATAAAGCTTTCTTT. This gives the protein CAIQGDGYKAFF.

This chain uses TRBV29-1 with TRBJ2-3; weak D call: TRBD2 (6 bases). This CDR3 contains 12 residues. Germline loops: CDR1 SQVTM, CDR2 ANQGSEA. Between the trimmed V and J ends, which lost 6 bases and 5 bases, there was a span of 12 bases. CDR3 sequence reads: CSVGTPQDTQYF. The DNA of the CDR3 is TGCAGCGTGGGGACTCCTCAAGATACGCAGTATTTT.

The chain links TRBV5-1 to TRBJ2-5; D is ambiguous. Germline CDR1 reads SGHRS; CDR2 reads YFSETQ. This CDR3 contains 15 residues. Trimming left V 3 bases short and J 0 bases short, with 12 bases between. The CDR3 protein is CASSSTANHQETQYF. The CDR3 nucleotides are TGCGCCAGCAGCTCAACAGCTAACCACCAAGAGACCCAGTACTTC.

In nucleotides, the CDR3 is TGTGCCATCAGTGAGGGGGACAGGCCTGCCGTATACGAGCAGTACTTC. Translated: CAISEGDRPAVYEQYF. The chain uses TRBV10-3 and TRBJ2-5; 8 bases align to TRBD1. The last part of the DNA fits TRBJ2-7 better; the J call may be wrong. Germline-derived CDR1 and CDR2 are ENHRY and SYGVKD. The CDR3 length is 16 residues.

The chain links TRBV5-1 to TRBJ2-7; the match to TRBD2 covers 7 bases. The trim removed 0 bases at V and 3 bases at J, leaving 6 bases unmatched. Germline V gene sequence: CDR1 SGHRS, CDR2 YFSETQ. The CDR3 runs to 15 residues. The CDR3 DNA sequence: TGCGCCAGCAGCTTGGGGGTAGCGGGCCTCTACGAGCAGTACTTC. This translates into CASSLGVAGLYEQYF.

The chain employs TRBV6-5 and TRBJ2-7, with TRBD2 matching over 8 bases. The germline V gene encodes CDR1 MNHEY and CDR2 SVGAGI. The CDR3 consists of 13 residues. V was pared by 6 bases and J by 1 base, with 2 bases of the junction left unmatched. In DNA form, the CDR3 reads TGTGCCAGCAGCCGGGGGGGGTCCTACGAGCAGTACTTC. As protein: CASSRGGSYEQYF.

The rearrangement uses TRBV19 and TRBJ1-2, with unresolved D. The CDR3 has 13 amino acids. V lost 5 bases, J lost 2 bases, and 9 bases lay in between. Germline lookup yields CDR1 LNHDA and CDR2 SQIVND (reference sequence). CDR3 residues: CASSPGFNYGYTF. CDR3 nucleotides: TGTGCCAGTAGTCCCGGGTTCAACTATGGCTACACCTTC.

V gene TRBV6-1 combines with J gene TRBJ2-7; unclear D gene. The CDR3 extends over 12 amino acids. The ends were cut back, 7 bases at V and 6 bases at J, with 13 bases in the middle. The germline V gene has CDR1 MNHNS and CDR2 SASEGT. The CDR3 region is CASKDYKLEQYF. The CDR3 DNA sequence: TGTGCCAGCAAAGATTATAAACTCGAGCAGTACTTC.

The V gene is TRBV5-1, the J gene TRBJ1-6, with 7 bases that match TRBD1. The V and J ends lost 2 bases and 0 bases, in that order; junction bases with no gene match: 2. This CDR3 has 16 residues. CDR1 and CDR2 from the germline V gene are SGHRS and YFSETQ. The CDR3 spells CASSLRQGSYNSPLHF. The CDR3 bases are TGCGCCAGCAGCTTACGACAGGGCTCCTATAATTCACCCCTCCACTTT.

The chain recombines TRBV5-1 with TRBJ1-1, with a possible D match to TRBD1 (6 bases). V was cut by 5 bases and J by 1 base, with 9 bases left in between. The CDR3 extends over 13 amino acids. CDR1 and CDR2 (germline): SGHRS, YFSETQ. For the CDR3, the DNA is TGCGCCAGCAGAGGGGGGGCGAACACTGAAGCTTTCTTT. Translating it yields CASRGGANTEAFF.

J is TRBJ2-1 and V is TRBV11-2; 11 bases align to TRBD2. J lost 9 bases, V lost 7 bases, and 14 bases had no gene match. Germline CDR1 is SGHAT and CDR2 is FQNNGV. The CDR3 is made up of 16 amino acids. The CDR3 protein is CASTRGASGRSSEQFF. The CDR3 DNA is TGTGCCAGCACTAGAGGGGCTAGCGGGAGGTCGTCTGAGCAGTTCTTC.

The chain carries TRBV2 and TRBJ2-1, with 9 bases fitting TRBD2. CDR1 and CDR2 from the germline V gene are SNHLY and FYNNEI. CDR3 length equals 16 residues. Losses at the gene ends were 1 base for V and 6 bases for J; bases not matched to a gene: 7. The CDR3, as DNA: TGTGCCAGCAGTGAAGGAGGGGCTAGCGGGACCAATGAGCAGTTCTTC. Translated, it gives CASSEGGASGTNEQFF.

This chain connects TRBV7-8 to TRBJ1-2; no clear D gene. The germline V gene encodes CDR1 SGHVS and CDR2 FQNEAQ. V was trimmed by 5 bases and J by 6 bases, leaving 16 bases between them. The CDR3 runs to 14 residues. DNA for the CDR3: TGTGCCAGCAGCCAAACCGGGAGTGACCATGGCTACACCTTC. It specifies CASSQTGSDHGYTF.

This rearrangement joins TRBV4-3 to TRBJ1-2; no firm D call. Germline CDR1 LGHNA, CDR2 YSLEER. With 4 bases removed from V and 3 bases from J, the gap between germline ends came to 15 bases. CDR3 length: 15 residues. The CDR3 sequence is CASSPRVNLDYGYTF. The CDR3 bases are TGCGCCAGCAGCCCCCGAGTTAATTTAGACTATGGCTACACCTTC.